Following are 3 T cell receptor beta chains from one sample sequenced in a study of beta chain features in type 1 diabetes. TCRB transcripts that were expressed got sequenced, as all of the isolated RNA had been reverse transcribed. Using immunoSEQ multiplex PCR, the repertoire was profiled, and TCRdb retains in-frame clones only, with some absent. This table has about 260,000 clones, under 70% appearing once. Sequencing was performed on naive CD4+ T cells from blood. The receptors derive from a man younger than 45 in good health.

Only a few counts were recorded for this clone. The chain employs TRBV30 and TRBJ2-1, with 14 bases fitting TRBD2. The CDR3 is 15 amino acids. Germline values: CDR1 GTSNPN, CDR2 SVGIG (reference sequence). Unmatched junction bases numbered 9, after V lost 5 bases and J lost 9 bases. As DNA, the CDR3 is TGTGCCTGGGAACCGGGACTAGCGGGAGTAGGTGAGCAGTTCTTC. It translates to CAWEPGLAGVGEQFF.

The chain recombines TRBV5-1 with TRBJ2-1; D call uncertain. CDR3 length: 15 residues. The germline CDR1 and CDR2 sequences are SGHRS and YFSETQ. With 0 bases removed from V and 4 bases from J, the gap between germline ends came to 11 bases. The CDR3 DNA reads TGCGCCAGCAGCTTGGGACACCAAAGTTACAATGAGCAGTTCTTC. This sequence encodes CASSLGHQSYNEQFF.

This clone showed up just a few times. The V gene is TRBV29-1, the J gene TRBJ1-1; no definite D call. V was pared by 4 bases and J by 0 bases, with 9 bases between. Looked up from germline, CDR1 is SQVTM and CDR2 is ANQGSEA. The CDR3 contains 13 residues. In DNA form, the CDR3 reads TGCAGCGTTGGGGCAGGTTTGAACACTGAAGCTTTCTTT. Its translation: CSVGAGLNTEAFF.